This T cell receptor (beta chain) comes out of a study of sequential checkpoint blockade in melanoma (dated by TCRdb to about 2019). A note on the overall study: Patients were assigned by 1:1 randomization to either first-line nivolumab followed by ipilimumab (arm A) or ipilimumab followed by nivolumab (arm B). Maintenance nivolumab was given following each of the two trial sequences. TCRbeta immunosequencing was performed on DNA from approximately 93 pretreatment melanoma tumor samples. Matched tumor biopsies were taken from 20 to 25 patients before treatment and at week 13, after single-agent nivolumab (arm A) or ipilimumab (arm B). In about 83% of the matched pre- and post-treatment tumor biopsy pairs, both biopsies came from the same lesion.

This sample's treatment or condition label indicates: randomized to nivolumab then ipilimumab (arm A) or the reverse (arm B). None of the trial patients had been given prior DNA-damaging chemotherapy. CheckMate 064, a randomized, open-label phase II trial of sequential checkpoint blockade, was the source of the samples, all of which came from patients with melanoma. Genomic DNA from formalin-fixed paraffin-embedded (FFPE) tissue samples was used for tumor TCR sequencing. Study-wide findings and limitations: The response-prediction model combining TCR metrics and mutation burden needs validation in larger, independent patient cohorts. In the nivolumab-first arm (arm A), an association was found between pretreatment tumor TIL clonality and response (P = .04). Tumor T-cell fraction and clonality correlated with PD-L1 staining and CD8+ T-cell counts but not with mutational load. Within-arm analyses of tumor T-cell fraction were limited by small sample sizes and reduced statistical power. Clinical benefit was about 30 times more likely to be achieved by patients whose tumor T-cell fraction and clonality increased by week 13.

The immunoSEQ Assay was used to immunosequence TCRbeta CDR3 regions from genomic DNA. Genomic DNA was amplified by bias-controlled multiplex PCR before high-throughput sequencing. The authors processed their data as follows. To quantify the absolute abundance of each unique TCRbeta CDR3 region, the sequences were collapsed and filtered. Clonality, defined as 1 minus Pielou's evenness, was calculated using only productive rearrangements. Tumor T-cell fraction was calculated by normalizing TCRbeta template counts to usable DNA, which was estimated from several housekeeping genes. A previously published method was used to identify clones whose frequencies were significantly greater in on-treatment samples than in baseline samples. TCRdb stores this immuneACCESS table with in-frame sequences only. Part of the clones is absent; in the studies checked, under half of the shortfall reflects unresolved V genes, and no reason is known for the rest. The V and J calls and the clone size are those of that table, but D and trimming were determined from the DNA. This sample has 35,000 to 40,000 clones in its table, and 30% to 40% of those were observed once. The ten largest clonotypes hold about 1.6% of the sample.

CDR3 length: 17 amino acids, cysteine to phenylalanine. Just CDR3 DNA is preserved here, 51 bases in frame from base 1. Relative to germline, V is 1 base shorter and J is 2 bases shorter, with 18 bases between their ends. Reading the germline V gene gives CDR1 MGHRA and CDR2 YSYEKL. On this clone: Its antigen remains undetermined. Within one base of it there is no much larger clone, and no base qualities were kept.

The receptor was isolated from a human donor with melanoma. Here the chain combines TRBV4-1 and TRBJ2-7, and possibly TRBD2, on 5 matching bases. The sample consisted of tumor tissue (inferred from file names), taken from a patient given nivolumab and ipilimumab in sequence. The DNA sequence reads TGCGCCAGCAGCCAAGCTCTTGTGGAGGCTAGCACCTACGAGCAGTACTTC. Its translation reads: CASSQALVEASTYEQYF.